This is a list of T cell receptor beta chains from one sample in a study of T cell responses to AZD1222 COVID-19 vaccine. Only in-frame clones appear in the TCRdb table, and some are missing; sequencing was by immunoSEQ multiplex PCR. The sample lists 130,000 or so clones, about 93% seen once, with approximately 7% in the top ten. The sequencing used peripheral blood, collected on day 0 of AZD1222 vaccination. These receptors were collected from an adult in good health. The CDR3 runs from the conserved cysteine through the conserved F or W. A D gene is named only where the DNA matches it firmly. The size entry is marked missing in some rows and otherwise reads once, few, many or a size class.

clone_size d_call j_call v_call cdr3_aa cdr3_nt
NA TRBD2 TRBJ2-5 TRBV10-3 CAISESIGLAGIQETQYF TGTGCCATCAGTGAGTCGATCGGCCTAGCGGGGATACAAGAGACCCAGTACTTC
NA NA TRBJ1-4 TRBV7-9 CASSPGGGGGEKLFF TGTGCCAGCAGCCCAGGTGGGGGCGGCGGGGAAAAACTGTTTTTT
NA NA TRBJ2-1 TRBV14 CASSQVSGTGEQFF TGTGCCAGCAGCCAAGTATCGGGGACCGGTGAGCAGTTCTTC
NA TRBD1 TRBJ2-7 TRBV5-6 CASSPDRWNYEQYF TGTGCCAGCAGCCCGGACAGGTGGAACTACGAGCAGTACTTC
NA NA TRBJ1-1 TRBV2 CASTPGGGMYTEAFF TGTGCCAGCACCCCGGGGGGAGGGATGTACACTGAAGCTTTCTTT
NA TRBD1 TRBJ1-1 TRBV5-1 CASSLDRGRMNTEAFF TGCGCCAGCAGCTTGGACAGGGGGCGCATGAACACTGAAGCTTTCTTT
NA TRBD1 TRBJ2-7 TRBV28 CASSQDRGTTYEQYF TGTGCCAGCAGTCAGGACAGGGGGACCACCTACGAGCAGTACTTC
NA TRBD2 TRBJ2-7 TRBV10-2 CASRTSGTTNEQYF TGCGCCAGCAGAACTAGCGGGACGACAAACGAGCAGTACTTC
NA NA TRBJ1-4 TRBV2 CASIRTPSTNEKLFF TGTGCCAGCATTCGTACCCCGTCGACTAATGAAAAACTGTTTTTT
NA NA TRBJ2-1 TRBV9 CASSVGSHNEQFF TGTGCCAGCAGCGTAGGTTCCCACAATGAGCAGTTCTTC
NA TRBD2 TRBJ2-3 TRBV4-1 CASSHGTSGRKTDTQYF TGCGCCAGCAGCCACGGGACTAGCGGGAGAAAGACAGATACGCAGTATTTT
NA NA TRBJ2-1 TRBV28 CASSLRLNNEQFF TGTGCCAGCAGTTTACGGCTAAACAATGAGCAGTTCTTC
NA TRBD1 TRBJ2-1 TRBV7-9 CASSFTGDNEQFF TGTGCCAGCAGCTTTACAGGGGACAATGAGCAGTTCTTC
NA NA TRBJ1-2 TRBV27 CASSLAGRENYGYTF TGTGCCAGCAGTTTAGCGGGCAGGGAGAACTATGGCTACACCTTC
NA TRBD2 TRBJ2-1 TRBV29-1 CSVEIRLAGRVDEQFF TGCAGCGTTGAAATACGGTTAGCGGGAAGGGTCGATGAGCAGTTCTTC
NA NA TRBJ1-2 TRBV15 CATGGGGYGYTF TGTGCCACCGGGGGTGGGGGCTATGGCTACACCTTC
NA TRBD1 TRBJ1-4 TRBV5-6 CASRTGTGAGKLFF TGTGCCAGCAGAACCGGGACAGGGGCAGGAAAACTGTTTTTT
NA NA TRBJ2-1 TRBV7-8 CASSLVSRDEQFF TGTGCCAGCAGCTTAGTAAGCCGGGACGAGCAGTTCTTC
few NA TRBJ1-5 TRBV7-8 CASSFRRTNSNQPQHF TGTGCCAGCAGCTTCCGGAGGACAAATAGCAATCAGCCCCAGCATTTT
NA NA TRBJ1-3 TRBV4-1 CASSQVGPSGNTIYF TGCGCCAGCAGCCAAGTAGGGCCCTCTGGAAACACCATATATTTT
few NA TRBJ1-2 TRBV11-2 CASSSSRDTLRGYTF TGTGCCAGCAGCTCAAGCCGGGACACCCTTAGGGGCTACACCTTC
NA NA TRBJ2-2 TRBV18 CASHILGTAANTGELFF TGTGCCAGTCATATATTAGGAACAGCGGCGAACACCGGGGAGCTGTTTTTT
NA NA TRBJ2-2 TRBV28 CASSFQAGYRYRLGAGELFF TGTGCCAGCAGTTTTCAGGCGGGATATCGATATAGGTTAGGTGCCGGGGAGCTGTTTTTT
NA NA TRBJ2-1 TRBV7-2 CASSPTRGVNEQFF TGTGCCAGCAGCCCTACGAGGGGGGTCAATGAGCAGTTCTTC
NA TRBD1 TRBJ1-1 TRBV6-5 CASSPRQGATEAFF TGTGCCAGCAGTCCCCGACAGGGGGCCACTGAAGCTTTCTTT
NA NA TRBJ2-1 TRBV4-1 CASSPTPVGRDNEQFF TGCGCCAGCAGCCCCACTCCGGTTGGCAGAGACAATGAGCAGTTCTTC
NA NA TRBJ2-5 TRBV27 CASSFRQGNRAETQYF TGTGCCAGCAGTTTCCGGCAGGGTAATCGAGCAGAGACCCAGTACTTC
NA NA TRBJ2-7 TRBV6-5 CASSPSRGNYEQYF TGTGCCAGCAGCCCGTCCCGAGGGAACTACGAGCAGTACTTC
NA NA TRBJ2-2 TRBV19 CASTSGYITGELFF NA
NA TRBD1 TRBJ1-1 TRBV10-3 CATAGTGGANTEAFF TGTGCCACCGCCGGGACAGGGGGCGCGAACACTGAAGCTTTCTTT
NA NA TRBJ2-6 TRBV7-9 CASRNGFNVLTF TGTGCCAGCAGAAATGGATTCAACGTCCTGACTTTC
NA NA TRBJ1-4 TRBV27 CASRGGSEKLFF TGTGCCAGCCGTGGGGGGTCCGAAAAACTGTTTTTT
NA NA TRBJ1-5 TRBV5-6 CASSRQDKNSNQPQHF TGTGCCAGCAGTCGGCAGGACAAAAATAGCAATCAGCCCCAGCATTTT
NA TRBD2 TRBJ2-2 TRBV4-1 CASSHTSGRGTGELFF TGCGCCAGCAGCCACACTAGCGGGAGAGGAACCGGGGAGCTGTTTTTT
NA TRBD2 TRBJ2-7 TRBV7-9 CASSPGLAPYEQYF TGTGCCAGCAGTCCGGGACTAGCACCCTACGAGCAGTACTTC
NA NA TRBJ2-7 TRBV7-9 CASSKQQGSYEQYF TGTGCCAGCAGCAAGCAACAGGGTTCCTACGAGCAGTACTTC
NA NA TRBJ1-1 TRBV9 CASSIGDQNTEAFF TGTGCCAGCAGCATAGGAGACCAGAACACTGAAGCTTTCTTT
NA NA TRBJ1-4 TRBV5-1 CASSLTFGFKNEKLFF TGCGCCAGCAGCTTGACTTTTGGGTTTAAGAATGAAAAACTGTTTTTT
NA NA TRBJ1-2 TRBV24-1 CATRCQETIYGYTF TGTGCCACCAGGTGCCAGGAGACTATCTATGGCTACACCTTC
NA NA TRBJ1-2 TRBV18 CASSLGLEANYGYTF TGTGCCAGCTCACTCGGACTGGAAGCTAACTATGGCTACACCTTC
NA NA TRBJ1-4 TRBV21-1 CASSKTSRLGQLVDEKLFF TGTGCCAGCAGCAAAACCTCTCGGTTAGGACAGCTGGTAGATGAAAAACTGTTTTTT
NA TRBD1 TRBJ2-7 TRBV6-1 CASSERDRGTYEQYF TGTGCCAGCAGTGAGCGGGACAGGGGAACCTACGAGCAGTACTTC
NA NA TRBJ1-6 TRBV30 CAWSSLQGLDSPLHF TGTGCCTGGAGTTCACTGCAGGGTCTAGATTCACCCCTCCACTTT
NA NA TRBJ1-1 TRBV6-2/TRBV6-3 CASSYSNPSTEAFF TGTGCCAGCAGTTACTCGAACCCTAGCACTGAAGCTTTCTTT
once NA TRBJ2-5 TRBV19 CASSMGRVETQYF TGTGCCAGTAGTATGGGCAGGGTGGAGACCCAGTACTTC
NA TRBD1 TRBJ2-1 TRBV7-9 CASSQGASGGLSYNEQFF TGTGCCAGCAGTCAGGGGGCCAGCGGCGGACTCTCCTACAATGAGCAGTTCTTC
NA NA TRBJ2-7 TRBV10-3 CAISARAGSSYEQYF TGTGCCATCAGTGCCCGGGCAGGGTCGAGTTACGAGCAGTACTTC
once TRBD2 TRBJ2-1 TRBV12-3/TRBV12-4 CASRGTTNEQFF TGTGCCAGCAGGGGGACTACAAATGAGCAGTTCTTC
NA TRBD2 TRBJ2-4 TRBV11-2 CASSSLLAGGPHIQYF TGTGCCAGCAGCTCGTTACTAGCGGGAGGGCCCCACATTCAGTACTTC
NA TRBD2 TRBJ2-1 TRBV18 CASSPTSGTSYNEQFF TGTGCCAGCTCACCCACTAGCGGCACATCCTACAATGAGCAGTTCTTC
NA TRBD1 TRBJ1-5 TRBV5-1 CASSLSQGAINQPQHF TGCGCCAGCAGCTTGAGCCAGGGGGCTATCAATCAGCCCCAGCATTTT
NA NA TRBJ2-7 TRBV18 CASSPLGDEQYF TGTGCCAGCTCACCATTAGGGGACGAGCAGTACTTC
NA NA TRBJ2-1 TRBV27 CASSANYNEQFF TGTGCCAGCAGTGCAAACTACAATGAGCAGTTCTTC
once TRBD1 TRBJ1-6 TRBV19 CASRPQGEGSPLHF TGTGCCAGTAGGCCGCAGGGGGAGGGGTCACCCCTCCACTTT
once NA TRBJ2-3 TRBV27 CASSQLGLRTDTQYF TGTGCCAGCAGTCAATTAGGGTTACGCACAGATACGCAGTATTTT